The TCR beta chain described here comes from a study of blood T cell repertoires in COVID-19. At the level of the study: Acute and convalescent COVID-19 specimens originated in the United States, Italy and Spain.

V was pared by 1 base and J by 6 bases, with 9 bases between. CDR3 length: 13 amino acids. Germline-derived CDR1 and CDR2 are SEHNR and FQNEAQ (reference sequence). Authors' data handling: Estimates of nucleated cell counts were drawn from the amplification of reference gene primers. Sequenced by immunoSEQ multiplex PCR; TCRdb stores in-frame clones only, minus some. V and J calls and clone size are those listed in that table; D and trimming were worked out from the DNA. The table lists a few hundred thousand clones, 70% to 90% of them singletons. Participants' reported clinical history set cohort assignment.

The sequence was collected from a woman aged 35 to 49 who had recovered from COVID-19. This chain connects TRBV7-9 to TRBJ1-2, with D unresolved. Sequenced material: PBMCs or T cells enriched from blood (not recorded which). CDR3 DNA sequence: TGTGCCAGCAGCTTAGTTAGCGGCCATGGCTACACCTTC. Protein: CASSLVSGHGYTF.